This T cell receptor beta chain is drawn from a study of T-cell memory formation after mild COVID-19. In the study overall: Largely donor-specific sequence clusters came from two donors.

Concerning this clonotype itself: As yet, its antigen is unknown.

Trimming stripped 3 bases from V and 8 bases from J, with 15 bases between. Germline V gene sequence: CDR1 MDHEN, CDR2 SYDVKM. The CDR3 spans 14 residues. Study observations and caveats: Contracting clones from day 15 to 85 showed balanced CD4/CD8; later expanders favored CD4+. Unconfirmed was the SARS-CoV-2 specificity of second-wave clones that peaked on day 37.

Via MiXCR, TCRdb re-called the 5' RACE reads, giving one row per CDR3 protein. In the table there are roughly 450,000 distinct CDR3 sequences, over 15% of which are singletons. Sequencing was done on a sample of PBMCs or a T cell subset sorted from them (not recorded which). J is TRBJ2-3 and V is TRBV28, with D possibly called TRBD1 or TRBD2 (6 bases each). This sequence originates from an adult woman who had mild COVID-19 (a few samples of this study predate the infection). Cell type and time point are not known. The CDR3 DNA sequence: TGTGCCAGCAGTTTGTTAGCGGCCAGGGGTACGCAGTATTTT. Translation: CASSLLAARGTQYF.